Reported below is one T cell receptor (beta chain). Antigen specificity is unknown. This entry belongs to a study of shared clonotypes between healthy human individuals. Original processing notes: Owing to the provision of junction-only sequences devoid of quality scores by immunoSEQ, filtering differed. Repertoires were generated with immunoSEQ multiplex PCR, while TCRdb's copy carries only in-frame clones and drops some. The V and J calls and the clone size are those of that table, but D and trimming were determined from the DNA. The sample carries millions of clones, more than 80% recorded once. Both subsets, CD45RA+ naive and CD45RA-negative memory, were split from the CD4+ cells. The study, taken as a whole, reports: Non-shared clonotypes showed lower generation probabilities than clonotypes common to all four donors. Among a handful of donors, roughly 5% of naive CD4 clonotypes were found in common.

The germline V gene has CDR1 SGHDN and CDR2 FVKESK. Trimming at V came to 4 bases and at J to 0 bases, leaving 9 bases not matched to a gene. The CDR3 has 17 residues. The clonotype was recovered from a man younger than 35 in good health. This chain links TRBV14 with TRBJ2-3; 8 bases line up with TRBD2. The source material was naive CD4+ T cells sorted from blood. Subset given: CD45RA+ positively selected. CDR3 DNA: TGTGCCAGCAGCCCCCGAGTAGCGGGATACAGCACAGATACGCAGTATTTT. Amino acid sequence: CASSPRVAGYSTDTQYF.